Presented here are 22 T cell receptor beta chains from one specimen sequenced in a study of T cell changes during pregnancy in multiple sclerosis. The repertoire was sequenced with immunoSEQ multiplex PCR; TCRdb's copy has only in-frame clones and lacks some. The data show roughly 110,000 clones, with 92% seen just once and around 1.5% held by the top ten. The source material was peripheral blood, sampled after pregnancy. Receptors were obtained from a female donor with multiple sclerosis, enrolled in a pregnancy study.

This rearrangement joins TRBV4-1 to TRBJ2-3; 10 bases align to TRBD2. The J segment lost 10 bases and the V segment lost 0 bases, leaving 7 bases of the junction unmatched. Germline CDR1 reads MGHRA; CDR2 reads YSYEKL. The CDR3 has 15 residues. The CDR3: CASSQDPSGRAPQYF. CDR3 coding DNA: TGCGCCAGCAGCCAAGATCCCAGCGGGAGGGCCCCGCAGTATTTT.

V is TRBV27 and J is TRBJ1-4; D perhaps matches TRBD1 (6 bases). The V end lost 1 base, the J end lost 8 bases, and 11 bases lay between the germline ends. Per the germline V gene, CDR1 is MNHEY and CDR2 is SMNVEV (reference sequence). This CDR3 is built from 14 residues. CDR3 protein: CASSLLDSQEKLFF. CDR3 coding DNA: TGTGCCAGCAGTTTATTGGACAGCCAAGAAAAACTGTTTTTT.

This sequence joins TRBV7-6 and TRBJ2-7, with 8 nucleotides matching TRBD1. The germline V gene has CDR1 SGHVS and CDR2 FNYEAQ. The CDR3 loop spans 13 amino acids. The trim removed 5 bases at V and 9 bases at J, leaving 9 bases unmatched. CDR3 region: CASSAGQADGQYF. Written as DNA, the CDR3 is TGTGCCAGCAGCGCGGGACAGGCGGATGGGCAGTACTTC.

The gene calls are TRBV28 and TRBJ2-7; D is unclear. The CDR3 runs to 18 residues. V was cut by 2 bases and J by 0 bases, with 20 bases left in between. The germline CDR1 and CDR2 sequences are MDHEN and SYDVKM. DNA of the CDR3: TGTGCCAGCAGTTTAGCCCCAAGATTGACATCGAGCTCCTACGAGCAGTACTTC. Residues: CASSLAPRLTSSSYEQYF. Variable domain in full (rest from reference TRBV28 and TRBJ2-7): DVKVTQSSRYLVKRTGEKVFLECVQDMDHENMFWYRQDPGLGLRLIYFSYDVKMKEKGDIPEGYSVSREKKERFSLILESASTNQTSMYLCASSLAPRLTSSSYEQYFGPGTRLTVT.

Here the CDR3 reads CASSLQGTPLFEQYF. Written as DNA, the CDR3 is TGTGCCAGCAGTCTTCAGGGAACACCCCTCTTCGAGCAGTACTTC. The chain is built from TRBV28 and TRBJ2-7; tentative D call: TRBD1 (5 bases). This CDR3 is built from 15 residues. CDR1 and CDR2 (germline): MDHEN, SYDVKM. With 5 bases removed from V and 6 bases from J, the gap between germline ends came to 20 bases.

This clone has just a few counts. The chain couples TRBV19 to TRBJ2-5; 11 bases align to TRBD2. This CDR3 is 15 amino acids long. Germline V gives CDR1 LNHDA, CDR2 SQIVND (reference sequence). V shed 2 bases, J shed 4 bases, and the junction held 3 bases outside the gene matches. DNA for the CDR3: TGTGCCAGTAGTATACTAGCGGGAGGCCGAGAGACCCAGTACTTC. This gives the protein CASSILAGGRETQYF.

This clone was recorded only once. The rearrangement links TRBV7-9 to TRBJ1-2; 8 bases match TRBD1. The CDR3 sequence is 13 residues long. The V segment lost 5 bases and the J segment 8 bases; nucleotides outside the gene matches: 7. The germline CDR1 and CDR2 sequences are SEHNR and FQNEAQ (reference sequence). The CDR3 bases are TGTGCCAGCAGCCCCACAGGGGGAAACGGCTACACCTTC. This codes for CASSPTGGNGYTF. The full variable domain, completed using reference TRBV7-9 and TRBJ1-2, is DTGVSQNPRHKITKRGQNVTFRCDPISEHNRLYWYRQTLGQGPEFLTYFQNEAQLEKSRLLSDRFSAERPKGSFSTLEIQRTEQGDSAMYLCASSPTGGNGYTFGSGTRLTVV.

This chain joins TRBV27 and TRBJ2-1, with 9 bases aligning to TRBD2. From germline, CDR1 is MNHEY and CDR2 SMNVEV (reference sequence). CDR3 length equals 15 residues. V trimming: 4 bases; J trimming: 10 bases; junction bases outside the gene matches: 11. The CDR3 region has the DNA TGTGCCAGCAGTTCTACCGGGCTAGCGGGAAACGAGCAGTTCTTC. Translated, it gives CASSSTGLAGNEQFF.

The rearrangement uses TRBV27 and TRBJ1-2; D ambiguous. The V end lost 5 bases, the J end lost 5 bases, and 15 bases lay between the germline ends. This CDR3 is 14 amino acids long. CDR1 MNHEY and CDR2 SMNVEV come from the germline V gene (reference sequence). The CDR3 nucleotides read TGTGCCAGCAGTCCCCTTGCCGGGGAGTATGGCTACACCTTC. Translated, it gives CASSPLAGEYGYTF.

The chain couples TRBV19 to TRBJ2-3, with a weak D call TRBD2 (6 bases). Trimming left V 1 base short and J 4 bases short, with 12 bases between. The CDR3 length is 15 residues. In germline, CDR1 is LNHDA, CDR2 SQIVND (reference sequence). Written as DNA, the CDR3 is TGTGCCAGTAGTATAGCGGGAGCGGGCGCAGATACGCAGTATTTT. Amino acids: CASSIAGAGADTQYF.

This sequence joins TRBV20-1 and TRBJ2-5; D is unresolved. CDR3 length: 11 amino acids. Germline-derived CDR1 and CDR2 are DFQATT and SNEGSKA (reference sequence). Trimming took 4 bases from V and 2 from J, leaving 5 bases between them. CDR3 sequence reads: CSATVQETQYF. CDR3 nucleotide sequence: TGCAGTGCTACAGTACAAGAGACCCAGTACTTC.

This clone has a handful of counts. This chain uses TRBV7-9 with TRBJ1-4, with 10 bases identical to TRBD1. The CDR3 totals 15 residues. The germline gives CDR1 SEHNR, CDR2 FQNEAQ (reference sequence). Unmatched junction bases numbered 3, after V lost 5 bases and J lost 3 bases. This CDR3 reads CASSLTGGPNEKLFF. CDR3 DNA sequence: TGTGCCAGCAGCCTGACAGGGGGCCCTAATGAAAAACTGTTTTTT.

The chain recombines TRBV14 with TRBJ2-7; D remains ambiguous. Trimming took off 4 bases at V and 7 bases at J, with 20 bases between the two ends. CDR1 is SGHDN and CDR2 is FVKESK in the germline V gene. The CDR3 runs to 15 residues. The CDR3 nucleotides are TGTGCCAGCAGCCCAGATATCAGCTTGCCTAGGGAGCAGTACTTC. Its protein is CASSPDISLPREQYF.

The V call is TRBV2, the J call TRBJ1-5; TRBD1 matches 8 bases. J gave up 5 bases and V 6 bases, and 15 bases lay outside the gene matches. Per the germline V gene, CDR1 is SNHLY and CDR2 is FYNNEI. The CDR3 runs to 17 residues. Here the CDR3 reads CASSPGDRRVSDQPQHF. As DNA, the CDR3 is TGTGCCAGCAGCCCTGGGGACAGGAGGGTCAGCGATCAGCCCCAGCATTTT.

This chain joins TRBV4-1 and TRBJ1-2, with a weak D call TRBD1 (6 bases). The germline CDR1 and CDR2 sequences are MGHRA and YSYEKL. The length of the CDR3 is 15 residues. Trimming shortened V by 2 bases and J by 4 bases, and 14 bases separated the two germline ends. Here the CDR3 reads CASSQPTGLSYGYTF. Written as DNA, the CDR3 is TGCGCCAGCAGCCAACCTACAGGGCTTAGCTATGGCTACACCTTC.

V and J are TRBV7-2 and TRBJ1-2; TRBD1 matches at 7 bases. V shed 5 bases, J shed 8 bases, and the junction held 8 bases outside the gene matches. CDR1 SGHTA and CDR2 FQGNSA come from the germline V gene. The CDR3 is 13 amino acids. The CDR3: CASSPSTGIGYTF. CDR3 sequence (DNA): TGTGCCAGCAGCCCATCGACAGGGATCGGCTACACCTTC.

The CDR3 sequence: CASSDVAGRYNEQFF. The CDR3 DNA reads as TGTGCCAGCAGTGATGTAGCGGGCCGGTACAATGAGCAGTTCTTC. J is TRBJ2-1 and V is TRBV6-1, with 7 bases matching TRBD2. This CDR3 region has 15 residues. V was pared by 3 bases and J by 4 bases, with 6 bases of the junction left unmatched. Germline CDR1 and CDR2: MNHNS and SASEGT.

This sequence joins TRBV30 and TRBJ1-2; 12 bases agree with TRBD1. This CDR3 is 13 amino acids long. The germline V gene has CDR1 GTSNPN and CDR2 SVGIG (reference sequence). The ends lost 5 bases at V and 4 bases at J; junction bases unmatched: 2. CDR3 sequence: CAWGTGGFYGYTF. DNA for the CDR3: TGTGCCTGGGGGACAGGGGGCTTCTATGGCTACACCTTC.

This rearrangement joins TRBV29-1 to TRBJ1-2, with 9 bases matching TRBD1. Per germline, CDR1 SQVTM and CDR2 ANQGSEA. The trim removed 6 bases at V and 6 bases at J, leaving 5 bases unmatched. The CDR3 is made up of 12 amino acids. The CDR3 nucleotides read TGCAGCGTGCCCGGGACAGGGAATGGCTACACCTTC. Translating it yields CSVPGTGNGYTF.

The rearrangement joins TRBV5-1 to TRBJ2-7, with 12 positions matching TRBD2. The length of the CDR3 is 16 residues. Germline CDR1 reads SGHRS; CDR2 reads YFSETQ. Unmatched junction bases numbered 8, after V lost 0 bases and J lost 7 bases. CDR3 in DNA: TGCGCCAGCAGCTTGGGACTAGCGGGAGTTAGCGGAGAGCAGTACTTC. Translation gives CASSLGLAGVSGEQYF.

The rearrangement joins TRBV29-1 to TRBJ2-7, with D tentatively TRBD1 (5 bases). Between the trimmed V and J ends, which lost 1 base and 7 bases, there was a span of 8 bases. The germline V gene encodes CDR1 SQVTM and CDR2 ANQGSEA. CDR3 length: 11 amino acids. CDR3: CSVEAGIEQYF. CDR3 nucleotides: TGCAGCGTTGAAGCAGGGATAGAGCAGTACTTC.

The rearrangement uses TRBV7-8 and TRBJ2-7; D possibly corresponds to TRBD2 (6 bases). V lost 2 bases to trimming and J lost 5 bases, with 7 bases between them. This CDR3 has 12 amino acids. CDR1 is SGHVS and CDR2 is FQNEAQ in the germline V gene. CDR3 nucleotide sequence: TGTGCCAGCAGCTTAAAGCGGGACGAGCAGTACTTC. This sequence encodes CASSLKRDEQYF.